Below are 28 T cell receptor beta chains sequenced from a single sample in a study of PD-1 blockade in classical Hodgkin lymphoma. Repertoires were generated with immunoSEQ multiplex PCR, while TCRdb's copy carries only in-frame clones and drops some. The sample shows around 65,000 clones, 70% to 90% of them seen only once. Indicated time point: cycle 4 day 1 (C4D1), after 5 to 7 weeks of nivolumab. There was relapse after autologous stem cell transplantation in every patient, and there was variation in brentuximab vedotin exposure. The sample in question was peripheral blood mononuclear cells (PBMCs), obtained before the fourth cycle of nivolumab. These TCRs come from a human donor with classical Hodgkin lymphoma.

The chain joins TRBV30 to TRBJ1-4; tentative D call: TRBD1 (5 bases). This CDR3 is built from 15 residues. Germline V lookup: CDR1 GTSNPN, CDR2 SVGIG (reference sequence). Trimming cost V 3 bases and J 8 bases, with 19 bases left between them. The CDR3 here is CAWSDGRGAWEKLFF. The CDR3 coding sequence is TGTGCCTGGAGCGATGGACGAGGGGCATGGGAAAAACTGTTTTTT.

The chain uses TRBV9 and TRBJ2-3, with D possibly being TRBD2 (6 bases). Trimming shortened V by 6 bases and J by 1 base, and 12 bases separated the two germline ends. The CDR3 loop spans 14 amino acids. The germline V gene encodes CDR1 SGDLS and CDR2 YYNGEE. The CDR3 sequence is CASTGERGTDTQYF. The CDR3 DNA reads as TGTGCCAGCACCGGAGAGCGGGGCACAGATACGCAGTATTTT.

The rearrangement links TRBV30 to TRBJ1-1; D is unclear. Trimming cost V 6 bases and J 8 bases, with 10 bases left between them. Per the germline V gene, CDR1 is GTSNPN and CDR2 is SVGIG (reference sequence). The CDR3 covers 10 residues. The CDR3 sequence: CACWPVEAFF. DNA for the CDR3: TGTGCCTGCTGGCCGGTGGAAGCTTTCTTT.

The chain employs TRBV27 and TRBJ2-7, with 9 bases aligning to TRBD1. Germline V gene sequence: CDR1 MNHEY, CDR2 SMNVEV (reference sequence). CDR3 length equals 14 residues. Losses at the gene ends were 4 bases for V and 6 bases for J; bases not matched to a gene: 7. This CDR3 is CASSYDRGVGEQYF. The DNA of the CDR3 is TGTGCCAGCAGTTACGACAGGGGGGTTGGCGAGCAGTACTTC.

The rearrangement joins TRBV5-1 to TRBJ1-2; D is undetermined. V was clipped by 0 bases and J by 2 bases, with 8 bases between them. This CDR3 is built from 14 residues. Germline loops: CDR1 SGHRS, CDR2 YFSETQ. This CDR3 reads CASSLDTVNYGYTF. The CDR3, as DNA: TGCGCCAGCAGCTTGGACACAGTAAACTATGGCTACACCTTC. The whole variable domain, filled in from reference TRBV5-1 and TRBJ1-2, reads KAGVTQTPRYLIKTRGQQVTLSCSPISGHRSVSWYQQTPGQGLQFLFEYFSETQRNKGNFPGRFSGRQFSNSRSEMNVSTLELGDSALYLCASSLDTVNYGYTFGSGTRLTVV.

The chain links TRBV5-1 to TRBJ2-5, with D tentatively TRBD2 (5 bases). The CDR3 contains 13 residues. V was pared by 6 bases and J by 5 bases, with 14 bases between. The germline V gene has CDR1 SGHRS and CDR2 YFSETQ. The CDR3 nucleotides read TGCGCCAGCACCTTTGGTCCGGGGGAGACCCAGTACTTC. It encodes CASTFGPGETQYF.

The chain links TRBV7-9 to TRBJ1-2; 8 positions agree with TRBD1. Trimming at V came to 5 bases and at J to 8 bases, leaving 4 bases not matched to a gene. Germline CDR1 is SEHNR and CDR2 is FQNEAQ (reference sequence). CDR3 length: 12 residues. The CDR3, as DNA: TGTGCCAGCAGCGGACAGGGTATGGGCTACACCTTC. It codes for CASSGQGMGYTF.

This chain connects TRBV6-6 to TRBJ1-1; D ambiguous. V was cut by 3 bases and J by 4 bases, with 9 bases left in between. Germline V gene sequence: CDR1 MNHNY, CDR2 SVGAGI (reference sequence). This CDR3 has 13 amino acids. For the CDR3, the DNA is TGTGCCAGCAGTTATCGGCTGTTCACTGAAGCTTTCTTT. It codes for CASSYRLFTEAFF.

Only one count was recorded for this clone. V usage is TRBV11-1 and J usage is TRBJ2-2, with TRBD1 matching 9 bases. Per germline, CDR1 SGHAT and CDR2 FQDESV (reference sequence). The CDR3 has 17 residues. The V and J ends lost 5 bases and 6 bases, in that order; junction bases with no gene match: 13. The CDR3 bases are TGTGCCAGCAGCCAGGACAGGGGCCCCCTTAGGGCCGGGGAGCTGTTTTTT. Protein sequence: CASSQDRGPLRAGELFF.

The chain employs TRBV7-9 and TRBJ1-3, with a tentative D call TRBD1 (5 bases). From germline, CDR1 is SEHNR and CDR2 FQNEAQ (reference sequence). This CDR3 has 17 amino acids. Trimming took 2 bases from V and 1 from J, leaving 15 bases between them. DNA for the CDR3: TGTGCCAGCAGCTTAAAAGGCGGGGGACCTTCTGGAAACACCATATATTTT. Protein product: CASSLKGGGPSGNTIYF.

The CDR3 spells CASRLAGGPGGKNEQFF. CDR3 sequence (DNA): TGTGCCAGCCGACTAGCGGGGGGGCCCGGCGGGAAGAATGAGCAGTTCTTC. The chain joins TRBV11-1 to TRBJ2-1; 14 bases align to TRBD2. This CDR3 spans 17 amino acids. CDR1 is SGHAT, CDR2 FQDESV, per germline (reference sequence). With 8 bases clipped from V and 7 bases from J, the junction kept 13 bases outside the gene matches.

The genes are TRBV28 and TRBJ1-5; D ambiguous. This CDR3 spans 13 amino acids. The V and J ends lost 6 bases and 0 bases respectively, with 6 bases between them. CDR1 is MDHEN and CDR2 is SYDVKM in the germline V gene. DNA of the CDR3: TGTGCCAGCAGCGGACGTAGCAATCAGCCCCAGCATTTT. Its translation is CASSGRSNQPQHF.

The V gene is TRBV7-2, the J gene TRBJ2-2; 7 bases align to TRBD1. This CDR3 is 15 amino acids long. Trimming at V came to 5 bases and at J to 4 bases, leaving 7 bases not matched to a gene. Germline CDR1 SGHTA, CDR2 FQGNSA. CDR3 DNA: TGTGCCAGCAGCAGGACAGGTTCCCCCACCGGGGAGCTGTTTTTT. It codes for CASSRTGSPTGELFF.

The rearrangement links TRBV7-9 to TRBJ2-7; D gene unclear. Per the germline V gene, CDR1 is SEHNR and CDR2 is FQNEAQ (reference sequence). The V end was cut by 6 bases, the J end by 7 bases, with 19 bases between. The CDR3 has 14 amino acids. This CDR3 is CASRPPASTGEQYF. The CDR3 DNA reads as TGTGCCAGCAGACCCCCAGCGAGTACGGGTGAGCAGTACTTC.

The genes are TRBV7-9 and TRBJ2-5; 10 bases agree with TRBD2. The ends lost 2 bases at V and 6 bases at J; junction bases unmatched: 6. Germline lookup yields CDR1 SEHNR and CDR2 FQNEAQ (reference sequence). This CDR3 is built from 15 residues. This chain's CDR3 is CASSLSGGESKTQYF. CDR3 bases: TGTGCCAGCAGCTTAAGCGGGGGGGAATCAAAGACCCAGTACTTC.

This chain uses TRBV28 with TRBJ2-3; 8 bases agree with TRBD2. The CDR3 has 16 amino acids. CDR1 MDHEN and CDR2 SYDVKM come from the germline V gene. J lost 3 bases, V lost 2 bases, and 7 bases had no gene match. This chain's CDR3 is CASSLRGRGATDTQYF. CDR3 DNA sequence: TGTGCCAGCAGTTTACGAGGGCGGGGGGCAACAGATACGCAGTATTTT. Full variable domain (outside the CDR3, taken from reference TRBV28 and TRBJ2-3): DVKVTQSSRYLVKRTGEKVFLECVQDMDHENMFWYRQDPGLGLRLIYFSYDVKMKEKGDIPEGYSVSREKKERFSLILESASTNQTSMYLCASSLRGRGATDTQYFGPGTRLTVL.

This sequence joins TRBV7-9 and TRBJ1-2; D call uncertain. CDR1 SEHNR and CDR2 FQNEAQ come from the germline V gene (reference sequence). The V end lost 3 bases, the J end lost 0 bases, and 11 bases lay between the germline ends. The CDR3 is 15 residues long. CDR3 sequence (DNA): TGTGCCAGCAGCTTCGAGGGTGCGGCTAACTATGGCTACACCTTC. Its protein product is CASSFEGAANYGYTF.

The gene calls are TRBV19 and TRBJ2-5; D could derive from TRBD1 or TRBD2 (5 bases each). The CDR3 has 15 amino acids. The V end was cut by 4 bases, the J end by 4 bases, with 16 bases between. Germline loops: CDR1 LNHDA, CDR2 SQIVND (reference sequence). DNA of the CDR3: TGTGCCAGTAGTAAAAAAGGGACGAGCGGAGAGACCCAGTACTTC. Translation: CASSKKGTSGETQYF.

This sequence joins TRBV5-6 and TRBJ2-7, with D possibly matching TRBD1 (5 bases). Germline assignment: CDR1 SGHDT and CDR2 YYEEEE. V shed 0 bases and J shed 2 bases, with 9 bases lying between them. The CDR3 loop spans 14 amino acids. CDR3 nucleotides: TGTGCCAGCAGCTTGGCGCAGGGAACCTACGAGCAGTACTTC. As protein: CASSLAQGTYEQYF.

The gene calls are TRBV5-1 and TRBJ2-5; D unresolved. Germline-derived CDR1 and CDR2 are SGHRS and YFSETQ. V was cut by 4 bases and J by 1 base, with 14 bases left in between. CDR3 length equals 15 residues. As DNA, the CDR3 is TGCGCCAGCAGCCCGAGAGTGGAAGCCCAAGAGACCCAGTACTTC. Its protein is CASSPRVEAQETQYF.

This clone was observed a single time. The chain carries TRBV5-1 and TRBJ1-1, with 7 bases fitting TRBD1. The V gene end was trimmed by 4 bases and the J gene end by 7 bases; junction bases not matched to a gene: 7. The germline gives CDR1 SGHRS, CDR2 YFSETQ. The CDR3 consists of 13 residues. Here the CDR3 reads CASSPQGLGEAFF. The CDR3, as DNA: TGCGCCAGCAGCCCACAGGGGTTGGGTGAAGCTTTCTTT.

This clone appeared once. In DNA form, the CDR3 reads TGTGCCAGCAGGCCCTTGACACCGGAAAAACTGTTTTTT. It codes for CASRPLTPEKLFF. The chain couples TRBV7-9 to TRBJ1-4; no firm D call. CDR3 length equals 13 residues. Trimming removed 6 bases at V and 8 bases at J, with 13 bases between. Germline V gene lookup returns CDR1 SEHNR and CDR2 FQNEAQ (reference sequence).

The chain is built from TRBV10-1 and TRBJ2-7; D gene uncertain. Trimming stripped 6 bases from V and 12 bases from J, with 18 bases between. CDR1 WNHNN and CDR2 SYGVQD come from the germline V gene (reference sequence). The CDR3 consists of 12 residues. CDR3 in amino acids: CASSRDWLSMYF. The CDR3 DNA sequence: TGCGCCAGCAGCCGCGACTGGCTGAGCATGTACTTC.

The rearrangement uses TRBV2 and TRBJ2-3, with 9 nucleotides matching TRBD1. The junction had 8 bases not matched to a gene; V was cut back by 5 bases and J by 5 bases. From germline, CDR1 is SNHLY and CDR2 FYNNEI. The CDR3 length is 15 residues. CDR3 nucleotide sequence: TGTGCCAGCAGTACAACAGGGGGCGCGTTAGATACGCAGTATTTT. Translated: CASSTTGGALDTQYF.

This chain links TRBV28 with TRBJ1-1; tentatively, D is TRBD1 (6 bases). The CDR3 is made up of 15 amino acids. Germline CDR1 MDHEN, CDR2 SYDVKM. The V and J ends lost 2 bases and 7 bases respectively, with 17 bases between them. The CDR3, as DNA: TGTGCCAGCAGTTTACCCGGGACAAAAGGGCGTGAAGCTTTCTTT. It specifies CASSLPGTKGREAFF.

The chain links TRBV11-3 to TRBJ1-1; D may be TRBD1 (5 bases). The V end lost 1 base, the J end lost 12 bases, and 18 bases lay between the germline ends. This CDR3 comprises 14 residues. From germline, CDR1 is SGHNT and CDR2 YENEEA. CDR3 sequence reads: CASSLGGGVSETFF. CDR3 sequence (DNA): TGTGCCAGCAGCTTAGGTGGGGGAGTATCAGAAACTTTCTTT.

The chain links TRBV5-1 to TRBJ2-2; a weak D match, TRBD1 (6 bases). In germline, CDR1 is SGHRS, CDR2 YFSETQ. This CDR3 has 14 residues. With 3 bases removed from V and 5 bases from J, the gap between germline ends came to 11 bases. CDR3 coding DNA: TGCGCCAGCAGCTGGTTCGACAGGACCGGGGAGCTGTTTTTT. The encoded protein is CASSWFDRTGELFF.

DNA for the CDR3: TGCGCCAGCAGCCCCCGGGACAGTATCTACAATGAGCAGTTCTTC. Residues: CASSPRDSIYNEQFF. The chain uses TRBV5-1 and TRBJ2-1; TRBD1 matches 7 bases. This CDR3 region has 15 residues. V lost 4 bases and J lost 3; bases outside the gene matches: 7. CDR1 and CDR2 (germline): SGHRS, YFSETQ.